The 12 T cell receptor beta chains presented below share a single source sample, sequenced in a study of regulatory T cells in long-lasting Graves disease. CDR3 regions were amplified by Arm-PCR using iRepertoire HTBI primers to build TCR beta libraries. TCRdb re-analysed the multiplex PCR reads in MiXCR, keeping a single row per CDR3 protein. The table includes fewer than 450,000 distinct CDR3 sequences, about a quarter detected once. Regarding time point: persistent/refractory GD, antithyroid drugs over 5 years with positive TRAb. PBMC RNA served as the TCR library source. The specimen was peripheral blood mononuclear cells (PBMCs), collected when the disease was refractory, from a patient treated with antithyroid drugs. The receptors were sampled from a female donor with Graves disease.

With regard to this clonotype: At one end, the junction sequence differs from germline, possibly due to a read error. V usage is TRBV6-1 and J usage is TRBJ2-7, with D uncertain. This CDR3 has 13 amino acids. Germline lookup yields CDR1 MNHNS and CDR2 SASEGT. CDR3 loop: CVSSEIGTYEQYF. The CDR3 DNA reads TGTGTCAGCAGTGAAATAGGAACGTACGAGCAGTACTTC.

The table lists this clonotype with a few counts. The chain has TRBV7-2 and TRBJ2-2; tentatively, D is TRBD1 or TRBD2 (5 bases each). The V and J ends lost 5 bases and 2 bases respectively, with 12 bases between them. This CDR3 has 15 amino acids. Germline CDR1 is SGHTA and CDR2 is FQGNSA. DNA for the CDR3: TGTGCCAGCAGCCGGGACGCTGCAAACACCGGGGAGCTGTTTTTT. Residues: CASSRDAANTGELFF.

This chain links TRBV6-6 with TRBJ1-1; maybe TRBD1 (5 bases). This CDR3 is 15 amino acids long. CDR1 MNHNY and CDR2 SVGAGI come from the germline V gene (reference sequence). Trimming stripped 0 bases from V and 1 base from J, with 9 bases between. CDR3 amino acids: CASSYSGVQNTEAFF. In nucleotides, the CDR3 is TGTGCCAGCAGTTACTCGGGGGTCCAGAACACTGAAGCTTTCTTT.

This clonotype showed up many times. The chain has TRBV2 and TRBJ1-1; D is undetermined. Trimming stripped 4 bases from V and 6 bases from J, with 9 bases between. The CDR3 runs to 12 residues. Per the germline V gene, CDR1 is SNHLY and CDR2 is FYNNEI. In DNA form, the CDR3 reads TGTGCCAGCAGTGTCGGGAGCGCTGAAGCTTTCTTT. This sequence encodes CASSVGSAEAFF.

Ten or more counts support this clonotype. V usage is TRBV24-1 and J usage is TRBJ2-1; 9 positions match TRBD2. The CDR3 is made up of 15 amino acids. The J segment lost 6 bases and the V segment lost 4 bases, leaving 6 bases of the junction unmatched. Germline V gene data show CDR1 as KGHDR and CDR2 as SFDVKD. The CDR3 region is CATSDPSGIGNEQFF. The CDR3, as DNA: TGTGCCACCAGTGACCCTAGCGGGATAGGCAATGAGCAGTTCTTC.

The table lists this clonotype with many counts. The chain links TRBV7-2 to TRBJ2-7, with D unresolved. Germline V gene lookup returns CDR1 SGHTA and CDR2 FQGNSA. The ends were cut back, 3 bases at V and 0 bases at J, with 9 bases in the middle. The CDR3 runs 14 residues. The CDR3 sequence: CASSLGPGSYEQYF. The CDR3 DNA sequence: TGTGCCAGCAGCTTGGGCCCAGGCTCCTACGAGCAGTACTTC.

The table lists this clonotype with many counts. This chain links TRBV7-2 with TRBJ1-1; 7 bases match TRBD1. Germline CDR1 SGHTA, CDR2 FQGNSA. The trim removed 5 bases at V and 1 base at J, leaving 7 bases unmatched. CDR3 length equals 15 residues. The CDR3 coding sequence is TGTGCCAGCAGCATCGAGACAGGGCGGAACACTGAAGCTTTCTTT. Translation gives CASSIETGRNTEAFF.

This clonotype was seen more than once but under ten times. The junction shows a germline mismatch at one end, possibly a read error. This chain uses TRBV6-1 with TRBJ2-2, with 9 bases aligning to TRBD2. The CDR3 is 15 residues long. Germline V gene lookup returns CDR1 MNHNS and CDR2 SASEGT. Here the CDR3 DNA reads TGCGCCAGCAGCCAATTAGCGGGAGCCACCGGGGAGCTGTTTTTT. As protein: CASSQLAGATGELFF.

Only a few counts were recorded for this clonotype. This chain uses TRBV6-1 with TRBJ1-2; no clear D gene. The CDR3 is 12 residues long. Trimming cost V 8 bases and J 2 bases, with 9 bases left between them. Germline assignment: CDR1 MNHNS and CDR2 SASEGT. CDR3 sequence reads: CASGRPNYGYTF. The CDR3 region has the DNA TGTGCCAGCGGCAGACCGAACTATGGCTACACCTTC.

This rearrangement joins TRBV4-2 to TRBJ2-3; possible D gene TRBD2, 5 bases. CDR3 length: 13 residues. V lost 2 bases and J lost 10, with 13 bases in between. In germline, CDR1 is LGHNA, CDR2 YNFKEQ. CDR3 amino acids: CASSQIPRDAQYF. CDR3 nucleotide sequence: TGTGCCAGCAGCCAAATCCCCCGGGATGCGCAGTATTTT.

The rearrangement joins TRBV7-2 to TRBJ2-1, with 8 bases matching TRBD2. With V trimmed by 7 bases and J by 4 bases, 12 bases remained unmatched. This CDR3 is 16 amino acids long. The germline gives CDR1 SGHTA, CDR2 FQGNSA. CDR3 coding DNA: TGTGCCAGCACCCCGGGGGGGGGACCCTTTTACAATGAGCAGTTCTTC. Translation: CASTPGGGPFYNEQFF.

This clonotype was seen a few times. The V call is TRBV15, the J call TRBJ1-1, with D perhaps matching TRBD1 (5 bases). Trimming stripped 5 bases from V and 0 bases from J, with 7 bases between. The germline V gene has CDR1 LNHNV and CDR2 YYDKDF (reference sequence). This CDR3 is 13 amino acids long. In DNA form, the CDR3 reads TGTGCCACCAGCCAAGGGGTGAACACTGAAGCTTTCTTT. Translating gives CATSQGVNTEAFF.